The entry below describes one T cell receptor beta chain. This clone is a singleton in its sample. Its antigen is not yet known. Per-base quality was not reported, and no clone a single base away is much larger than it. Taken from cysteine to phenylalanine, the CDR3 has 15 residues. Here the CDR3 DNA is all that survives: 45 bases in frame from base 1. The CDR1 and CDR2 encoded by the germline V gene are ENHRY and SYGVKD. V is reduced by 1 base and J by 1 base, leaving a spacing of 10 bases between them. This entry is derived from a study of blood T cell repertoires in COVID-19 (TCRdb year 2020). About the investigation overall: Samples covering the acute and convalescent phases of COVID-19 were provided by collaborators in the United States, Italy and Spain. The prospective study material was composed of cDNA or gDNA derived from T cells, B-cell-depleted T cells, or PBMCs. Subjects who had been exposed to COVID-19, were actively infected with it, or had recovered from it provided the deeply sampled blood TCRbeta repertoires that made up the dataset. The repertoires were made available in a free public database intended to serve as a resource for research on the immune response to SARS-CoV-2. Samples were obtained from the ongoing ImmuneRACE study (first 160 participants) and from some 1,200 subjects provided by 6 global collaborators. Nearly every sample came with metadata listing a de-identified subject ID, COVID-19 status, age in years and sex. HLA class I and class II types, where available, came from metadata supplied by the sample provider rather than from assay-based typing. Results and caveats for the whole study, not just this receptor: How much clinical and demographic metadata was included differed by source and by participant, and the metadata was provided uncurated.

The immunoSEQ Assay, a bias-controlled multiplex PCR, was used to amplify TCRbeta CDR3 regions from genomic DNA. On the authors' methods: The number of nucleated cells in each sample was estimated by amplification of reference gene primers within the assay. To quantify the absolute abundance of each unique TCRbeta CDR3 rearrangement, sequence reads were collapsed and filtered. Productive Simpson clonality was computed per sample as the square root of Simpson's diversity index over productive rearrangements. In TCRdb, the immuneACCESS table is reduced to in-frame sequences with V and J assigned. These tables do not hold every clone; where another copy was compared, an unresolved V gene accounts for under half, and the others remain unexplained. V, J and clone size reflect that table, while D and trimming were determined from the DNA. The sample table contains under 140,000 clones; only one count was recorded for about 90% of them. Around 4.8% of the sample goes to the ten largest clones.

Each collaborating institution followed its own protocols to collect whole blood in K2EDTA tubes. For TCRbeta analysis, collaborator samples were shipped as frozen whole blood, as isolated PBMCs, or as DNA extracted from either sample type. This chain is built from TRBV10-3 and TRBJ1-1; perhaps TRBD1 is the D gene, with 5 bases matching. The sequenced sample consisted of peripheral blood. The sequence was obtained from a human donor in a cohort sampled during active COVID-19. The nucleotide sequence reads TGTGCCATCAGTGAGTTCCAGGGCGGGAACACTGAAGCTTTCTTT. Protein translation: CAISEFQGGNTEAFF.